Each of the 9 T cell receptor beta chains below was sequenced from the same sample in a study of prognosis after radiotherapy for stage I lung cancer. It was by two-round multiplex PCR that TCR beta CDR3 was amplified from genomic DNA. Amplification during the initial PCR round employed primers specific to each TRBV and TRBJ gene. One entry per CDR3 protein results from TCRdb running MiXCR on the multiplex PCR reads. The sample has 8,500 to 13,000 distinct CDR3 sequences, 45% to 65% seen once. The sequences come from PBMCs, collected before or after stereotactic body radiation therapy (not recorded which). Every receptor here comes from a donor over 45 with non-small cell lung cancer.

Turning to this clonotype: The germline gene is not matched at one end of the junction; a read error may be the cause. The CDR3 DNA reads TGCGCCAACAGCTTGGAACGACAACATACTCAGTATTTT. This gives the protein CANSLERQHTQYF. This chain links TRBV5-1 with TRBJ2-3; D unresolved. The CDR3 has 13 amino acids. The germline gives CDR1 SGHRS, CDR2 YFSETQ.

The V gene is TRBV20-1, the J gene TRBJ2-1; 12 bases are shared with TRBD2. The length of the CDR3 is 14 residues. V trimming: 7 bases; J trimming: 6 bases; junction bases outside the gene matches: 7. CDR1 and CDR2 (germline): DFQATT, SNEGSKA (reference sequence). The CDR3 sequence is CSGFSSGRANEQFF. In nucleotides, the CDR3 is TGCAGTGGTTTTTCTAGCGGGAGGGCCAATGAGCAGTTCTTC.

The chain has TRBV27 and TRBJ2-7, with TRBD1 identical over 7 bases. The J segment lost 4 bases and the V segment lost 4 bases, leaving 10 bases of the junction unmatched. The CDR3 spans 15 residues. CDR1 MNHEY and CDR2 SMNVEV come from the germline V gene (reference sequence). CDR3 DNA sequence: TGTGCCAGCAGTTCCAGGCAGGGGGTCGTGTACGAGCAGTACTTC. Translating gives CASSSRQGVVYEQYF.

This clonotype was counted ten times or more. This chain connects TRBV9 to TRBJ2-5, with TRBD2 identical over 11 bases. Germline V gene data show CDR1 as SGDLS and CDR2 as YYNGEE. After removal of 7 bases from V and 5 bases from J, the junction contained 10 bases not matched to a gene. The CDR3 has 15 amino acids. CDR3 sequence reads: CASGRSGGGSETQYF. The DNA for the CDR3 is TGTGCCAGCGGCCGTAGCGGGGGGGGTTCGGAGACCCAGTACTTC.

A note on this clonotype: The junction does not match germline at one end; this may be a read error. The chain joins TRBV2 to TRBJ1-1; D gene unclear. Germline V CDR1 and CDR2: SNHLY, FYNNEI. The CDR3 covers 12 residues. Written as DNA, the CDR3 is TGTGCCAGCAAGTGGTTTGCAACTGAATCTTTCTTT. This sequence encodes CASKWFATESFF.

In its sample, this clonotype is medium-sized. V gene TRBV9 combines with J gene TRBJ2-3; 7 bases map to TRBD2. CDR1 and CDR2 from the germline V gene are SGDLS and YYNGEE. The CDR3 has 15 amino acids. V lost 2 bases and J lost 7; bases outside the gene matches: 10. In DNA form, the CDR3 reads TGTGCCAGCAGCGTTTCCGGGACTACGACTAATACGCAGTATTTT. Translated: CASSVSGTTTNTQYF.

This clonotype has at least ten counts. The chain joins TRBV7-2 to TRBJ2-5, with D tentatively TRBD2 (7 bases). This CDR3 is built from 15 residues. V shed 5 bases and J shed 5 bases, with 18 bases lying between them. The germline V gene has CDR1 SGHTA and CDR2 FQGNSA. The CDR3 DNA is TGTGCCAGCAGCGCGCTGGCGGGGGCCGGGGAGACCCAGTACTTC. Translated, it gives CASSALAGAGETQYF. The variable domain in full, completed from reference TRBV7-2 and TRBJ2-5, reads GAGVSQSPSNKVTEKGKDVELRCDPISGHTALYWYRQSLGQGLEFLIYFQGNSAPDKSGLPSDRFSAERTGGSVSTLTIQRTQQEDSAVYLCASSALAGAGETQYFGPGTRLLVL.

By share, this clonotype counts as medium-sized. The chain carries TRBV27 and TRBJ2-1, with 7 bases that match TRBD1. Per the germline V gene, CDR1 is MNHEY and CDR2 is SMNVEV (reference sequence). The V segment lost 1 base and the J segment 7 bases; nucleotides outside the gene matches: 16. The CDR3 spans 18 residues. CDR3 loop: CASSLLAPWQGETNEQFF. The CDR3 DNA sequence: TGTGCCAGCAGTTTATTAGCTCCGTGGCAGGGGGAAACGAATGAGCAGTTCTTC.

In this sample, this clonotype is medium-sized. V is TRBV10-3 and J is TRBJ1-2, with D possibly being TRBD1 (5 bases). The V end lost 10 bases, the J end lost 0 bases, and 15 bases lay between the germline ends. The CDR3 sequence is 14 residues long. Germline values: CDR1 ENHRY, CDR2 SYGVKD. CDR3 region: CANRDGESNYGYTF. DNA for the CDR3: TGTGCCAACCGGGACGGAGAGTCTAACTATGGCTACACCTTC.